The 21 T cell receptor beta chains below were found in one sample sequenced in a study of breast tumors, draining lymph nodes, adjacent tissues. Samples came from axillary lymph nodes draining the breast cancer. TCRdb processed the multiplex PCR reads anew with MiXCR; each CDR3 protein has one entry. The sample has roughly 130,000 distinct CDR3 sequences, 15% to 20% seen once; the top ten hold 3% to 4%. Source material: axillary lymph node tissue. The source of these receptors is a female donor with breast cancer. Some clones in this sample may be carry-over from other donors' samples.

With regard to this clonotype: A much more abundant neighbour one base away suggests this may be a read error. The V call is TRBV4-1, the J call TRBJ2-1; D perhaps matches TRBD2 (5 bases). This CDR3 spans 14 amino acids. Per the germline V gene, CDR1 is MGHRA and CDR2 is YSYEKL. V was trimmed by 0 bases and J by 13 bases, leaving 16 bases between them. The CDR3 DNA follows: TGCGCCAGCAGCCAAGATTGGGCGGGCACCGACCAGTTCTTC. This gives the protein CASSQDWAGTDQFF.

There are many counts of this clonotype. This chain uses TRBV20-1 with TRBJ2-7, with 9 bases identical to TRBD2. From germline, CDR1 is DFQATT and CDR2 SNEGSKA (reference sequence). The CDR3 totals 13 residues. J lost 5 bases, V lost 3 bases, and 5 bases had no gene match. The CDR3 region is CSASLAGGDEQYF. In DNA, the CDR3 is TGCAGTGCTAGTCTTGCGGGAGGGGACGAGCAGTACTTC.

This clonotype came up a few times. A much larger clone differs by one base, so this may be a read error. This CDR3 is CASSFLGRETQCF. The DNA of the CDR3 is TGTGCCAGCAGCTTTTTAGGGAGGGAGACCCAGTGCTTC. The V call is TRBV7-9, the J call TRBJ2-5, with 7 bases fitting TRBD2. Germline assignment: CDR1 SEHNR and CDR2 FQNEAQ (reference sequence). CDR3 length: 13 amino acids.

The chain has TRBV5-4 and TRBJ2-3; D is perhaps TRBD1 (5 bases). The V end was cut by 4 bases, the J end by 0 bases, with 12 bases between. The germline V gene has CDR1 SGHNT and CDR2 YYREEE (reference sequence). The CDR3 is 15 amino acids. The CDR3 region has the DNA TGTGCCAGCAGCCTCGAAAGGGGAAGCACAGATACGCAGTATTTT. This encodes CASSLERGSTDTQYF. Drawing the rest from reference TRBV5-4 and TRBJ2-3, the complete variable domain is ETGVTQSPTHLIKTRGQQVTLRCSSQSGHNTVSWYQQALGQGPQFIFQYYREEENGRGNFPPRFSGLQFPNYSSELNVNALELDDSALYLCASSLERGSTDTQYFGPGTRLTVL.

This clonotype was picked up many times. J is TRBJ2-5 and V is TRBV11-2; D might be TRBD2 (6 bases). V was trimmed by 6 bases and J by 1 base, leaving 12 bases between them. This CDR3 is 14 amino acids long. Germline V gives CDR1 SGHAT, CDR2 FQNNGV. The CDR3 loop is CASSAFSGQETQYF. The CDR3 DNA is TGTGCCAGCAGTGCCTTTAGCGGCCAAGAGACCCAGTACTTC. Looking up the rest from reference TRBV11-2 and TRBJ2-5 gives the full variable domain: EAGVAQSPRYKIIEKRQSVAFWCNPISGHATLYWYQQILGQGPKLLIQFQNNGVVDDSQLPKDRFSAERLKGVDSTLKIQPAKLEDSAVYLCASSAFSGQETQYFGPGTRLLVL.

This clonotype has a count of ten or more. This chain uses TRBV7-2 with TRBJ2-7, with D perhaps given as TRBD1 or TRBD2 (6 bases each). The CDR3 covers 14 residues. V lost 4 bases and J 3 bases, leaving 13 bases between the germline ends. The germline V gene has CDR1 SGHTA and CDR2 FQGNSA. Written as DNA, the CDR3 is TGTGCCAGCAGCTGGCGGGACACCATCTACGAGCAGTACTTC. Translated, it gives CASSWRDTIYEQYF.

The chain joins TRBV28 to TRBJ1-5; 8 nucleotides align to TRBD1. Germline CDR1 MDHEN, CDR2 SYDVKM. The CDR3 has 16 residues. Unmatched junction bases numbered 12, after V lost 6 bases and J lost 5 bases. In DNA form, the CDR3 reads TGTGCCAGCAGGGAAAACGGACAGGGTCGCCATCAGCCCCAGCATTTT. Its translation: CASRENGQGRHQPQHF.

This clonotype has ten or more counts. The chain is built from TRBV6-1 and TRBJ2-7; D is unclear. Looked up from germline, CDR1 is MNHNS and CDR2 is SASEGT. V was cut by 3 bases and J by 6 bases, with 9 bases left in between. There are 12 residues in the CDR3. CDR3: CASSDPLSEQYF. The CDR3 nucleotides read TGTGCCAGCAGTGACCCATTGAGCGAGCAGTACTTC.

A word on this clonotype: At one of its ends the junction is not consistent with the germline gene, which may arise from a read error. V usage is TRBV5-4 and J usage is TRBJ1-2; D gene unclear. This CDR3 has 16 residues. Germline V gene lookup returns CDR1 SGHNT and CDR2 YYREEE (reference sequence). The CDR3 coding sequence is TGTGCCAGCAGCCAGAGCGGCAGGCTCAAATACTGTGGCCACACCTTC. Translating gives CASSQSGRLKYCGHTF.

The V and J genes are TRBV6-1 and TRBJ2-1; 12 bases are a match to TRBD1. The CDR3 consists of 17 residues. The trim removed 6 bases at V and 1 base at J, leaving 7 bases unmatched. CDR1 MNHNS and CDR2 SASEGT come from the germline V gene. The CDR3 here is CASRRDRGQVSYNEQFF. The CDR3 DNA reads as TGTGCCAGCAGGCGGGACAGGGGGCAAGTATCCTACAATGAGCAGTTCTTC.

Turning to this clonotype: Without the conserved terminal phenylalanine or tryptophan, this CDR3 likely stems from a read error. The chain is built from TRBV3-1 and TRBJ2-2, with TRBD1 matching over 8 bases. J gave up 7 bases and V 5 bases, and 6 bases lay outside the gene matches. Germline values: CDR1 LGHDT, CDR2 YNNKEL (reference sequence). The CDR3 runs 14 residues. The CDR3 DNA reads TGTGCCAGCAGCTTACGACAGGGGATCGGGGAGCTGTTTTCT. Amino acids: CASSLRQGIGELFS.

The genes are TRBV9 and TRBJ1-1, with D hard to call. V gave up 0 bases and J gave up 0 bases, with 12 bases separating them. CDR3 length: 16 amino acids. CDR1 is SGDLS, CDR2 YYNGEE, per germline. This CDR3 reads CASSVGVGSVNTEAFF. The CDR3 nucleotides read TGTGCCAGCAGCGTAGGTGTTGGCTCGGTGAACACTGAAGCTTTCTTT. Filled out from reference TRBV9 and TRBJ1-1, the complete variable domain reads DSGVTQTPKHLITATGQRVTLRCSPRSGDLSVYWYQQSLDQGLQFLIQYYNGEERAKGNILERFSAQQFPDLHSELNLSSLELGDSALYFCASSVGVGSVNTEAFFGQGTRLTVV.

This clonotype was recorded many times. The J gene is TRBJ2-5, the V gene TRBV12-3 or TRBV12-4; D gene uncertain. Trimming shortened V by 3 bases and J by 5 bases, and 10 bases separated the two germline ends. This CDR3 is 13 amino acids long. This CDR3 is CASSFFDKETQYF. The CDR3 nucleotides are TGTGCCAGCAGTTTCTTCGATAAGGAGACCCAGTACTTC.

Notes on this clonotype: A single base separates this from a much larger clone, so it may be a read error. As the CDR3 is not closed by the conserved phenylalanine or tryptophan, this likely results from a read error. V is TRBV7-9 and J is TRBJ2-1; D is possibly TRBD1 or TRBD2 (6 bases each). Germline CDR1 and CDR2: SEHNR and FQNEAQ (reference sequence). The CDR3 extends over 15 amino acids. V gave up 5 bases and J gave up 5 bases, with 16 bases separating them. The CDR3 is CASSRERGVDNEQFS. The CDR3 DNA follows: TGTGCCAGCAGCCGGGAAAGGGGGGTCGACAATGAGCAGTTCTCC.

This clonotype was seen repeatedly, ten times or more. The chain employs TRBV7-2 and TRBJ2-7; no clear D. The V end was cut by 4 bases, the J end by 8 bases, with 12 bases between. Germline assignment: CDR1 SGHTA and CDR2 FQGNSA. This CDR3 spans 12 amino acids. The CDR3 here is CASSSYIQKQYF. The CDR3, as DNA: TGTGCCAGCAGCTCCTACATCCAGAAGCAGTACTTC.

This clonotype was observed many times. V usage is TRBV7-6 and J usage is TRBJ2-3; D call uncertain. The germline V gene encodes CDR1 SGHVS and CDR2 FNYEAQ. The CDR3 has 16 amino acids. Trimming cost V 3 bases and J 0 bases, with 13 bases left between them. DNA for the CDR3: TGTGCCAGCAGCTTGCAGGCAAGACTGAGCACAGATACGCAGTATTTT. Its translation is CASSLQARLSTDTQYF.

This chain joins TRBV6-6 and TRBJ2-3, with TRBD2 matching 11 bases. The V gene's germline CDR1 is MNHNY and CDR2 SVGAGI (reference sequence). The CDR3 has 20 residues. Unmatched junction bases numbered 18, after V lost 7 bases and J lost 0 bases. Written as DNA, the CDR3 is TGTGCCAGCACAAAAGGGGATAGCGGGGGGGGAGACTCTAGCACAGATACGCAGTATTTT. This codes for CASTKGDSGGGDSSTDTQYF.

This clonotype was seen at least ten times. The chain couples TRBV12-3 or TRBV12-4 to TRBJ1-2; the D gene is possibly TRBD1 (6 bases). The CDR3 has 15 residues. V was trimmed by 5 bases and J by 7 bases, leaving 20 bases between them. CDR3 DNA: TGTGCCAGCAGTGACAGGTCAAGGCTAGGGAGTGGCTACACCTTC. Amino acid sequence: CASSDRSRLGSGYTF.

This clonotype was recorded many times. This sequence joins TRBV27 and TRBJ1-3; D is uncertain. The V end lost 2 bases, the J end lost 7 bases, and 12 bases lay between the germline ends. Germline V CDR1 and CDR2: MNHEY, SMNVEV (reference sequence). The CDR3 sequence is 14 residues long. In DNA form, the CDR3 reads TGTGCCAGCAGTTTAAGTCGGGGATCGAACACCATATATTTT. Its translation: CASSLSRGSNTIYF.

This clonotype was seen repeatedly, ten times or more. The V call is TRBV6-6, the J call TRBJ2-1; D not certain. V lost 5 bases to trimming and J lost 10 bases, with 9 bases between them. The CDR3 totals 11 residues. The germline gives CDR1 MNHNY, CDR2 SVGAGI (reference sequence). The CDR3 is CASSTDQEQFF. DNA for the CDR3: TGTGCCAGCAGTACCGACCAGGAGCAGTTCTTC.

In this sample, this clonotype turned up many times. The CDR3 DNA is TGTGCCAGCACTATATCCAATGAGCAGTTCTTC. Translation gives CASTISNEQFF. V gene TRBV6-6 combines with J gene TRBJ2-1; no clear D gene. V dropped 7 bases and J dropped 6 bases, with 7 bases sitting between them. This CDR3 comprises 11 residues. Per the germline V gene, CDR1 is MNHNY and CDR2 is SVGAGI (reference sequence).